These T cell receptor beta chains were read from a single sample in a study of CD8 T cells in Susac syndrome. TCRdb processed the immunoSEQ multiplex PCR reads anew with MiXCR; each CDR3 protein has one entry. The sample lists 150,000 to 200,000 distinct CDR3 sequences, approximately 94% occurring once. Sequencing was done on a sample of CD4+ T cells from PBMCs. These receptor sequences come from a human donor with Susac syndrome. CDR3s include the opening cysteine and the closing phenylalanine or tryptophan. The D gene is left open where the match is weak. Some rows mark clone size as missing; the rest say once, few, many or name a class of expanded clone.

TRBJ2-5	TRBD2	16	TRBV6-2/TRBV6-3	NA	CASSGPRTSGDETQYF	TGTGCCAGCAGCGGGCCGAGGACTAGCGGGGATGAGACCCAGTACTTC
TRBJ2-1	TRBD2	17	TRBV5-1	NA	CASSFVGLRGVYNEQFF	TGCGCCAGCAGCTTTGTGGGGCTGCGGGGGGTTTACAATGAGCAGTTCTTC
TRBJ1-5	TRBD1	15	TRBV15	NA	CATSRNGQGWQPQHF	TGTGCCACCAGCAGAAACGGACAGGGTTGGCAGCCCCAGCATTTT
TRBJ1-6	NA	16	TRBV5-1	NA	CASSGGRGVGGSPLHF	TGCGCCAGCAGCGGGGGCAGGGGAGTTGGAGGTTCACCCCTCCACTTT
TRBJ2-3	NA	15	TRBV19	NA	CASSIGGVGTDTQYF	TGTGCCAGTAGTATTGGAGGGGTTGGCACAGATACGCAGTATTTT
TRBJ2-2	NA	14	TRBV5-1	NA	CASSLAGYSGELFF	TGCGCCAGCAGCTTGGCAGGGTACTCCGGGGAGCTGTTTTTT
TRBJ1-1	TRBD1	14	TRBV27	NA	CASSLRRGLTEAFF	TGTGCCAGCAGTTTGAGGAGGGGGCTGACTGAAGCTTTCTTT
TRBJ2-1	NA	15	TRBV3-1	NA	CASSQLRAPSGEQFF	TGTGCCAGCAGCCAACTGAGGGCCCCGTCGGGAGAGCAGTTCTTC
TRBJ2-7	NA	14	TRBV7-6	NA	CASSSPRRGAEQYF	TGTGCCAGCAGCTCACCACGCCGGGGGGCCGAGCAGTACTTC
TRBJ2-5	NA	14	TRBV2	NA	CASSELGGTETQYF	TGTGCCAGCAGTGAATTGGGGGGCACTGAGACCCAGTACTTC
TRBJ1-2	TRBD1	14	TRBV6-5	NA	CASRSLRQGEGYTF	TGTGCCAGCAGGAGCCTCCGACAGGGGGAAGGCTACACCTTC
TRBJ2-1	TRBD1	14	TRBV20-1	NA	CSARGQGFYNEQFF	TGCAGTGCTAGGGGACAGGGGTTTTACAATGAGCAGTTCTTC
TRBJ2-1	TRBD2	16	TRBV15	NA	CATSRDRERGGVGQFF	TGTGCCACCAGCAGAGATCGTGAGCGGGGGGGCGTTGGGCAGTTCTTC
TRBJ1-5	NA	14	TRBV28	NA	CGLSVGHGNQPQHF	TGTGGTTTGAGCGTTGGACATGGCAATCAGCCCCAGCATTTT
TRBJ2-2	NA	15	TRBV7-2	NA	CASSLQTTNTGELFF	TGTGCCAGCAGCTTACAGACTACCAACACCGGGGAGCTGTTTTTT
TRBJ2-3	NA	15	TRBV27	NA	CASKMGPGNTDTQYF	TGTGCCAGCAAAATGGGACCTGGGAACACAGATACGCAGTATTTT
TRBJ1-5	NA	15	TRBV3-1	NA	CASSQDASENQPQHF	TGTGCCAGCAGCCAAGACGCGAGTGAGAATCAGCCCCAGCATTTT
TRBJ1-5	TRBD1	14	TRBV6-1	NA	CASSSGQARQPQHF	TGTGCCAGCAGTTCGGGACAGGCGCGGCAGCCCCAGCATTTT
TRBJ2-1	TRBD1	17	TRBV6-5	NA	CASSYSPGTGIYNEQFF	TGTGCCAGCAGTTACAGTCCCGGGACAGGGATCTACAATGAGCAGTTCTTC
TRBJ2-7	NA	14	TRBV29-1	NA	CSVAGPPKPYEQYF	TGCAGCGTTGCAGGGCCGCCTAAGCCCTACGAGCAGTACTTC
TRBJ2-5	TRBD1	13	TRBV7-2	few	CASSPDRVETQYF	TGTGCCAGCAGCCCCGACAGGGTGGAGACCCAGTACTTC
TRBJ2-3	NA	15	TRBV9	NA	CASSAGSFRTDTQYF	TGTGCCAGCAGCGCCGGGTCCTTTCGCACAGATACGCAGTATTTT
TRBJ2-2	NA	15	TRBV21-1	once	CASGARQGGTGELFF	TGTGCCAGCGGCGCGAGACAGGGGGGAACCGGGGAGCTGTTTTTT
TRBJ2-3	NA	12	TRBV20-1	NA	CSARDRADTQYF	TGCAGTGCTAGAGATAGGGCAGATACGCAGTATTTT
TRBJ2-3	TRBD2	16	TRBV30	NA	CAWSVKRGGSTDTQYF	TGTGCCTGGAGTGTGAAGCGGGGGGGAAGCACAGATACGCAGTATTTT
TRBJ1-4	NA	14	TRBV24-1	once	CATSRLLGREKLFF	TGTGCCACCAGTCGCCTCTTGGGGCGAGAAAAACTGTTTTTT
TRBJ2-5	TRBD2	12	TRBV2	NA	CASKRDGETQYF	TGTGCCAGCAAGCGGGATGGAGAGACCCAGTACTTC
TRBJ2-7	NA	15	TRBV15	NA	CATSRDVSPSYEQYF	TGTGCCACCAGCAGAGATGTGAGTCCATCCTACGAGCAGTACTTC
TRBJ2-2	TRBD2	17	TRBV5-6	NA	CASSPGLAGTNTGELFF	TGTGCCAGCAGCCCGGGACTAGCGGGAACTAACACCGGGGAGCTGTTTTTT
TRBJ2-5	TRBD1	15	TRBV12-3/TRBV12-4	NA	CASSSRETGLETQYF	TGTGCCAGCAGTTCCCGTGAGACAGGGTTAGAGACCCAGTACTTC
TRBJ2-3	NA	13	TRBV20-1	NA	CSVKGSSTDTQYF	TGCAGTGTCAAGGGATCTAGCACAGATACGCAGTATTTT
TRBJ2-1	NA	11	TRBV7-2	NA	CASSLSEFEFF	TGTGCCAGCAGCTTGTCAGAATTCGAGTTCTTC
TRBJ1-2	TRBD1	14	TRBV2	NA	CATATGPNSYGYTF	TGTGCCACCGCGACAGGGCCAAATTCCTATGGCTACACCTTC
TRBJ2-3	TRBD2	16	TRBV10-3	NA	CAIRRAGPEPADTQYF	TGTGCCATCAGGAGAGCGGGGCCCGAGCCCGCAGATACGCAGTATTTT
TRBJ1-3	TRBD1	15	TRBV6-5	NA	CASSYAGTAGNTIYF	TGTGCCAGCAGTTACGCCGGGACAGCTGGAAACACCATATATTTT
TRBJ2-3	TRBD2	13	TRBV20-1	NA	CSARSGVADTQYF	TGCAGTGCCCGTAGCGGGGTCGCAGATACGCAGTATTTT
TRBJ2-7	NA	12	TRBV29-1	NA	CSGQDGIYEQYF	TGCAGCGGACAGGACGGGATCTACGAGCAGTACTTC
TRBJ2-3	TRBD1	14	TRBV30	NA	CAWGDGTVTDTQYF	TGTGCCTGGGGAGACGGGACAGTCACAGATACGCAGTATTTT
TRBJ1-1	NA	13	TRBV29-1	NA	CSVGEDPNTEAFF	TGCAGCGTGGGGGAAGACCCGAACACTGAAGCTTTCTTT
TRBJ1-2	TRBD1	12	TRBV30	NA	CAWSVGQEGYTF	TGTGCCTGGAGTGTAGGACAGGAGGGCTACACCTTC
TRBJ2-3	NA	12	TRBV12-5	NA	CASGYYTDTQYF	TGTGCTAGTGGTTACTACACAGATACGCAGTATTTT
TRBJ2-1	NA	16	TRBV6-2/TRBV6-3	NA	CASRKDFLTSYNEQFF	TGTGCCAGCAGAAAGGACTTTTTGACCTCCTACAATGAGCAGTTCTTC
TRBJ2-5	NA	11	TRBV29-1	NA	CSADELETQYF	TGCAGCGCCGACGAACTGGAGACCCAGTACTTC
TRBJ2-5	NA	11	TRBV19	few	CASSQKETQYF	TGTGCCAGTAGTCAGAAAGAGACCCAGTACTTC
TRBJ2-2	TRBD1	18	TRBV5-4	NA	CASSSGQGAFPRPGELFF	TGTGCCAGCAGCTCCGGACAGGGGGCCTTCCCCCGGCCCGGGGAGCTGTTTTTT
TRBJ1-1	NA	16	TRBV25-1	NA	CASREAGRFVNTEAFF	TGTGCCAGTCGGGAGGCAGGGAGGTTCGTGAACACTGAAGCTTTCTTT
TRBJ2-7	NA	17	TRBV7-9	NA	CASSLRPSTGSSYEQYF	TGTGCCAGCAGCTTACGGCCTTCCACAGGGTCCTCCTACGAGCAGTACTTC
TRBJ2-2	NA	14	TRBV6-5	NA	CASRRLVPTGELFF	TGTGCCAGCAGACGACTAGTACCAACCGGGGAGCTGTTTTTT
TRBJ2-7	NA	12	TRBV29-1	NA	CSYTPGAGEQYF	TGCAGCTACACGCCGGGCGCGGGCGAGCAGTACTTC
TRBJ2-1	TRBD2	11	TRBV25-1	NA	CASGGVNEQFF	TGTGCCAGCGGGGGGGTCAATGAGCAGTTCTTC
TRBJ1-5	NA	15	TRBV6-6	NA	CASSRRTDSNQPQHF	TGTGCCAGCAGCCGCAGGACGGATAGCAATCAGCCCCAGCATTTT
TRBJ2-5	TRBD2	17	TRBV20-1	NA	CSARTSGGAMGQETQYF	TGCAGTGCGAGGACTAGCGGGGGGGCGATGGGGCAAGAGACCCAGTACTTC
TRBJ1-5	NA	15	TRBV20-1	NA	CSASDSGASNQPQHF	TGCAGTGCCTCGGACAGCGGGGCTAGCAATCAGCCCCAGCATTTT
TRBJ2-1	NA	14	TRBV29-1	NA	CSVDGGFRYNEQFF	TGCAGCGTTGATGGGGGGTTCAGGTACAATGAGCAGTTCTTC
TRBJ2-2	TRBD2	16	TRBV9	NA	CASSRGAGATTGELFF	TGTGCCAGCAGCCGTGGAGCGGGGGCGACCACCGGGGAGCTGTTTTTT
TRBJ2-7	TRBD1	14	TRBV30	NA	CAWRVQGGSYEQYF	TGTGCCTGGAGGGTACAGGGGGGATCCTACGAGCAGTACTTC
TRBJ1-2	NA	15	TRBV12-3/TRBV12-4	once	CASSFAQGGSYGYTF	TGTGCCAGCAGTTTCGCGCAGGGAGGGAGCTATGGCTACACCTTC
TRBJ1-2	TRBD1	11	TRBV20-1	NA	CSTGTGYGYTF	TGCAGTACCGGGACAGGGTATGGCTACACCTTC
TRBJ1-1	TRBD1	13	TRBV19	NA	CASSTGGAIEAFF	TGTGCCAGTAGTACAGGGGGGGCTATTGAAGCTTTCTTT
TRBJ2-1	NA	19	TRBV28	NA	CASSFIPLAGGENYNEQFF	TGTGCCAGCAGTTTTATTCCCCTGGCCGGCGGAGAAAACTACAATGAGCAGTTCTTC